Each of the 24 T cell receptor beta chains below was sequenced from the same sample in a study of blood T cells in healthy people across ages. PCR was performed a second time for about 7 to 11 cycles using a sample-barcoded 5' primer and a J-beta primer mix. TCRdb reprocessed the 5' RACE reads via MiXCR and lists one record per CDR3 protein. The sample records 750,000 to 950,000 distinct CDR3 sequences, roughly 28% being singletons. These data were also reused for a study on T cells of mothers and their children.

Source material: blood. Receptors were obtained from a woman between 40 and 55 years old in good health.

The chain is built from TRBV12-3 or TRBV12-4 and TRBJ1-2; 7 positions agree with TRBD1. V lost 5 bases, J lost 6 bases, and 15 bases stayed unmatched. CDR3 length equals 16 residues. CDR3 nucleotides: TGTGCCAGCAGTGAAGAATTAGGGGGCTGGTTGAATGGCTACACCTTC. Amino acids: CASSEELGGWLNGYTF.

The rearrangement uses TRBV18 and TRBJ2-3; D is unclear. This CDR3 has 14 amino acids. Trimming pared 2 bases from V and 0 bases from J, leaving 6 bases between. CDR1 is KGHSH and CDR2 is LQKENI in the germline V gene. DNA for the CDR3: TGTGCCAGCTCACCAAGCCATAGCACAGATACGCAGTATTTT. It encodes CASSPSHSTDTQYF.

DNA of the CDR3: TGCAGTGCTAGAGATCCGGGACAGGGAATCCATGAGCAGTTCTTC. Protein product: CSARDPGQGIHEQFF. V and J are TRBV20-1 and TRBJ2-1; 9 bases line up with TRBD1. The CDR3 extends over 15 amino acids. J gave up 8 bases and V 0 bases, and 8 bases lay outside the gene matches. Germline V lookup: CDR1 DFQATT, CDR2 SNEGSKA (reference sequence).

There are a few counts of this clonotype. The rearrangement uses TRBV20-1 and TRBJ1-6; no firm D call. The CDR3 contains 14 residues. Trimming shortened V by 1 base and J by 10 bases, and 14 bases separated the two germline ends. From germline, CDR1 is DFQATT and CDR2 SNEGSKA (reference sequence). DNA for the CDR3: TGCAGTGCTAGAGTCGGACCGAGAGGGTCACCCCTCCACTTT. Translation: CSARVGPRGSPLHF.

Turning to this clonotype: No conserved phenylalanine or tryptophan is present at the end of the CDR3, so a read error is the likely explanation. The rearrangement joins TRBV7-2 to TRBJ2-1; D is unclear. Trimming took off 8 bases at V and 5 bases at J, with 19 bases between the two ends. Per germline, CDR1 SGHTA and CDR2 FQGNSA. This CDR3 contains 15 residues. CDR3 loop: CASALQRTLHNEQFV. The DNA of the CDR3 is TGTGCCAGCGCCTTGCAAAGAACCCTTCACAATGAGCAGTTCGTC.

CDR3 in DNA: TGCGCCAGCAGCCAAGATCGAACTAGCGCCTACAATGAGCAGTTCTTC. Protein product: CASSQDRTSAYNEQFF. The chain is built from TRBV4-3 and TRBJ2-1; 7 nucleotides line up with TRBD2. The CDR3 covers 16 residues. The trim removed 0 bases at V and 2 bases at J, leaving 4 bases unmatched. Looked up from germline, CDR1 is LGHNA and CDR2 is YSLEER.

This clonotype showed up just a few times. The genes are TRBV3-1 and TRBJ2-1; TRBD2 agrees at 10 bases. Unmatched junction bases numbered 7, after V lost 3 bases and J lost 8 bases. The CDR3 contains 15 residues. Germline V gene data show CDR1 as LGHDT and CDR2 as YNNKEL (reference sequence). CDR3 in DNA: TGTGCCAGCAGCCATATACTAGCGGGGCAGGATGAGCAGTTCTTC. Its translation: CASSHILAGQDEQFF.

This rearrangement joins TRBV5-5 to TRBJ2-1; D is unclear. The length of the CDR3 is 16 residues. In germline, CDR1 is SGHKS, CDR2 YYEKEE (reference sequence). Trimming stripped 2 bases from V and 13 bases from J, with 25 bases between. CDR3 region: CASSFRGMETQETQFF. As DNA, the CDR3 is TGTGCCAGCAGCTTTCGAGGAATGGAGACCCAAGAGACCCAGTTCTTC.

This clonotype has only a few counts. The chain has TRBV5-1 and TRBJ2-5; 9 bases align to TRBD1. Germline assignment: CDR1 SGHRS and CDR2 YFSETQ. This CDR3 spans 16 amino acids. V lost 6 bases, J lost 4 bases, and 13 bases stayed unmatched. CDR3 nucleotides: TGCGCCAGCACCCAGGGACAGGGAGGGACGCGAGAGACCCAGTACTTC. This encodes CASTQGQGGTRETQYF.

This clonotype was counted between two and nine times. The chain has TRBV12-3 or TRBV12-4 and TRBJ1-5, with D unclear. V was trimmed by 5 bases and J by 3 bases, leaving 2 bases between them. This CDR3 region has 11 residues. CDR3 sequence (DNA): TGTGCCAGCAGTATCAATCAGCCCCAGCATTTT. This translates into CASSINQPQHF.

This clonotype came up a few times. The chain joins TRBV5-1 to TRBJ1-4; D uncertain. V was cut by 2 bases and J by 7 bases, with 9 bases left in between. This CDR3 spans 13 amino acids. The V gene's germline CDR1 is SGHRS and CDR2 YFSETQ. In DNA form, the CDR3 reads TGCGCCAGCAGCTTCGAATTAGGTGAAAAACTGTTTTTT. The encoded protein is CASSFELGEKLFF.

In its sample, this clonotype was seen many times. The chain carries TRBV20-1 and TRBJ2-7, with 9 nucleotides matching TRBD2. This CDR3 region has 15 residues. J was trimmed by 3 bases and V by 1 base; bases with no gene match: 7. Germline V gives CDR1 DFQATT, CDR2 SNEGSKA (reference sequence). CDR3 DNA: TGCAGTGCTAGAGCCCAAGGGACTAGCAACTACGAGCAGTACTTC. It yields the protein CSARAQGTSNYEQYF.

The chain recombines TRBV28 with TRBJ2-3; no firm D call. This CDR3 has 14 amino acids. Trimming removed 4 bases at V and 2 bases at J, with 10 bases between. CDR1 is MDHEN, CDR2 SYDVKM, per germline. CDR3 sequence reads: CASSCDEYTDTQYF. The CDR3 coding sequence is TGTGCCAGCAGTTGTGATGAGTACACAGATACGCAGTATTTT.

About this clonotype: Being one base from a much bigger clone, this may be a read error. The chain combines TRBV20-1 with TRBJ1-2; D gene unclear. V lost 5 bases to trimming and J lost 4 bases, with 14 bases between them. Germline V CDR1 and CDR2: DFQATT, SNEGSKA (reference sequence). CDR3 length: 13 residues. DNA for the CDR3: TGCAGTGCTTTACGGGGTGGTGGCTATGGCTACACCTTC. This sequence encodes CSALRGGGYGYTF.

This clonotype has at least ten counts. J is TRBJ2-7 and V is TRBV20-1; 10 positions agree with TRBD1. V was clipped by 5 bases and J by 1 base; unmatched bases: 11. The germline CDR1 and CDR2 sequences are DFQATT and SNEGSKA (reference sequence). The CDR3 covers 16 residues. The CDR3 loop is CSASQPRQGASYEQYF. As DNA, the CDR3 is TGCAGTGCTTCCCAACCCCGACAGGGGGCATCCTACGAGCAGTACTTC.

A word on this clonotype: Possible read error: a much larger clone is one base away. This rearrangement joins TRBV5-5 to TRBJ1-2; tentative D call: TRBD1 (6 bases). The CDR3 has 15 amino acids. CDR1 and CDR2 from the germline V gene are SGHKS and YYEKEE (reference sequence). V gave up 0 bases and J gave up 4 bases, with 13 bases separating them. The DNA of the CDR3 is TGTGCCAGCAGCTTGGGGGACACCTTTGGCTATGGCTACACCTTC. It yields the protein CASSLGDTFGYGYTF.

The chain couples TRBV20-1 to TRBJ1-2, with D possibly matching TRBD1 (5 bases). CDR1 and CDR2 (germline): DFQATT, SNEGSKA (reference sequence). The CDR3 is 16 amino acids. The V end was cut by 0 bases, the J end by 5 bases, with 19 bases between. The CDR3 nucleotides are TGCAGTGCTAGAGATGGGGCCCAGCGACCTCAATATGGCTACACCTTC. This gives the protein CSARDGAQRPQYGYTF.

The chain couples TRBV5-1 to TRBJ2-7; D perhaps matches TRBD2 (5 bases). V lost 6 bases, J lost 3 bases, and 19 bases lay in between. Germline CDR1 reads SGHRS; CDR2 reads YFSETQ. This CDR3 is built from 15 residues. The CDR3, as DNA: TGCGCCAGCACCGAGGCCTCGGGAAAGGTCTACGAGCAGTACTTC. The encoded protein is CASTEASGKVYEQYF.

This clonotype was counted between two and nine times. The chain carries TRBV28 and TRBJ2-7; D is possibly TRBD1 (5 bases). The CDR3 is 13 amino acids. V was cut by 4 bases and J by 3 bases, with 10 bases left in between. The germline V gene has CDR1 MDHEN and CDR2 SYDVKM. The CDR3 sequence: CASSSRQLYEQYF. DNA of the CDR3: TGTGCCAGCAGTTCCAGACAGCTCTACGAGCAGTACTTC.

The chain links TRBV11-2 to TRBJ2-1; possible D gene TRBD1, 5 bases. Trimming removed 4 bases at V and 7 bases at J, with 11 bases between. The CDR3 extends over 13 amino acids. Germline V gene data show CDR1 as SGHAT and CDR2 as FQNNGV. The CDR3 bases are TGTGCCAGCAGCTCCCGCAGGGTTAATGAGCAGTTCTTC. This encodes CASSSRRVNEQFF.

This rearrangement joins TRBV10-3 to TRBJ1-1; TRBD1 aligns across 9 bases. V trimming: 2 bases; J trimming: 5 bases; junction bases outside the gene matches: 6. The CDR3 length is 15 residues. CDR1 and CDR2 (germline): ENHRY, SYGVKD. The CDR3 protein is CAISERETGGTEAFF. DNA of the CDR3: TGTGCCATCAGTGAGAGGGAGACAGGGGGAACTGAAGCTTTCTTT.

A remark on this clonotype: One junction end disagrees with the germline gene, perhaps due to a read error. The chain is built from TRBV7-2 and TRBJ2-5, with TRBD2 matching 10 bases. Germline V gene sequence: CDR1 SGHTA, CDR2 FQGNSA. The CDR3 extends over 14 amino acids. The CDR3 region is CASNLAGGGETQYF. Written as DNA, the CDR3 is TGTGCCAGCAACTTAGCGGGGGGAGGGGAGACCCAGTACTTC.

The chain combines TRBV7-2 with TRBJ2-3, with 14 bases matching TRBD2. The CDR3 covers 19 residues. Germline-derived CDR1 and CDR2 are SGHTA and FQGNSA. J lost 2 bases, V lost 5 bases, and 12 bases had no gene match. The CDR3, as DNA: TGTGCCAGCAGCCTACCAGAGGGACTAGCGGGAGTTAACACAGATACGCAGTATTTT. Residues: CASSLPEGLAGVNTDTQYF.

The gene calls are TRBV10-1 and TRBJ2-5; D possibly corresponds to TRBD1 (5 bases). The DNA end is more similar to TRBJ2-7, so the J call may be wrong. There are 14 residues in the CDR3. Germline V gene sequence: CDR1 WNHNN, CDR2 SYGVQD (reference sequence). The CDR3 DNA reads TGCGCCAGCAGTGAGAATGCAGGGTTCGGCGAGCAGTACTTC. Translation gives CASSENAGFGEQYF.